This TCR beta chain was sequenced during a study of OX40 agonist ivuxolimab in advanced cancers. Whole-study context: Patients received the agonistic anti-OX40 (CD134) antibody ivuxolimab. Whole-study findings and limits: Some nonresponders also had low normalized T-cell clonal expansion.

Trimming took 5 bases from V and 2 from J, leaving 5 bases between them. CDR1 and CDR2 from the germline V gene are MDHEN and SYDVKM. This CDR3 spans 12 amino acids. Using immunoSEQ multiplex PCR, the repertoire was profiled, and TCRdb retains in-frame clones only, with some absent. Of about 24,000 clones listed, roughly 88% are singletons. In the case of this clone: The antigen is not known.

The chain couples TRBV28 to TRBJ2-3, with D unclear. Specimen: CD4+ or CD8+ T cells sorted from blood, collected in a trial of the OX40 agonist ivuxolimab. This sequence was found in an adult with an advanced solid tumor such as melanoma, head and neck, liver or kidney cancer. The CDR3 DNA is TGTGCCAGCAGTCCGTACACAGATACGCAGTATTTT. As protein: CASSPYTDTQYF.